The clone carrying this T cell receptor beta chain was found once. Its antigen is as yet unknown. This entry comes from a study of identifying expanded T cells in peripheral blood. Collection occurred without any documented infections or immune events in donors. The length of the CDR3 is 13 residues. The trim removed 2 bases at V and 6 bases at J, leaving 2 bases unmatched. CDR1 is GTSNPN, CDR2 SVGIG, per germline (reference sequence). TCRdb keeps only in-frame clones here, not all; method: immunoSEQ multiplex PCR. The table lists around 75,000 clones, roughly 88% of them singletons. Findings and caveats of the study: Technical replicates showed roughly 1.2 changed clones; about 2 weeks 15 to 20; four weeks 19. Clone count variance between two-week samples rose with total template count.

This receptor was taken from a person aged 18-70 years in good health. This rearrangement joins TRBV30 to TRBJ1-2; 11 bases agree with TRBD1. The material sequenced was blood. DNA for the CDR3: TGTGCCTGGAGTCCGGACAGGGGGCATGGCTACACCTTC. This codes for CAWSPDRGHGYTF.